This TCR beta chain was sequenced during a study of human T cells and chemical hapten exposure. Study-level results: While controls formed fewer of them, expanded TCRs formed significantly more large CDR3 similarity clusters.

This sample's time point: pre-sensitization, week 0. Treatment denoted: therapeutic diphenylcyclopropenone sensitization with weekly scalp DPC. Patients had alopecia, were aged 18 to 70, and were not pregnant. TCRdb re-derived calls from the RACE reads in MiXCR, one entry per CDR3 protein. The sample lists some 400,000 distinct CDR3 sequences, approximately 5% occurring once. This CDR3 contains 13 residues. Trimming cost V 6 bases and J 9 bases; bases outside gene matches: 6. Germline CDR1 is SGHVS and CDR2 is FNYEAQ. As to this clonotype: Its antigen is unidentified.

The sequences come from whole blood, collected in connection with sensitization to the hapten diphenylcyclopropenone (DPC). The V gene is TRBV7-6, the J gene TRBJ1-1; 11 nucleotides align to TRBD1. This sequence was found in a woman aged 45 to 65 with alopecia areata. Some clones in this sample may be carry-over from other donors' samples. CDR3 sequence: CASSLDRGRQAFF. CDR3 coding DNA: TGTGCCAGCAGTTTGGACAGGGGGCGCCAAGCTTTCTTT.